This entry is about one TCR beta chain. Repertoires were generated with immunoSEQ multiplex PCR, while TCRdb's copy carries only in-frame clones and drops some. The profile shows approximately 150,000 clones, roughly 93% of them singletons. V was trimmed by 3 bases and J by 6 bases, leaving 20 bases between them. Germline assignment: CDR1 KGHSH and CDR2 LQKENI. This CDR3 is 16 amino acids long. These data originate in a study of blood T cell repertoires in COVID-19. The TCR was taken from a man between 18 and 35 years old with COVID-19, enrolled during active disease. This chain connects TRBV18 to TRBJ1-2; TRBD1 is a possible D gene (5 bases). Sequencing was done on a sample of peripheral blood. Written as DNA, the CDR3 is TGTGCCAGCTCACCGGTTGTAACGGGGGAGGCAGATGGCTACACCTTC. Translated, it gives CASSPVVTGEADGYTF.